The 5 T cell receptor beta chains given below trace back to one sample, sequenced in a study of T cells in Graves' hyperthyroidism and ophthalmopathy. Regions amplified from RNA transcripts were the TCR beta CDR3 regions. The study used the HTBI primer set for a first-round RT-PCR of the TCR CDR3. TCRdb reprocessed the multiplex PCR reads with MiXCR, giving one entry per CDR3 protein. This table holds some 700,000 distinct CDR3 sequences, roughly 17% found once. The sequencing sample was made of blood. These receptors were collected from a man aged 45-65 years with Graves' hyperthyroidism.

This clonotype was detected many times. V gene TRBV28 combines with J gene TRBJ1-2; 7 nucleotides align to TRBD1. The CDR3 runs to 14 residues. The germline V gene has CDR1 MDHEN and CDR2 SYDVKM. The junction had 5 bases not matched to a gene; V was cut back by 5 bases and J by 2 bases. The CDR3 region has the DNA TGTGCCAGCAGTATCGGGACAGCGAACTATGGCTACACCTTC. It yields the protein CASSIGTANYGYTF.

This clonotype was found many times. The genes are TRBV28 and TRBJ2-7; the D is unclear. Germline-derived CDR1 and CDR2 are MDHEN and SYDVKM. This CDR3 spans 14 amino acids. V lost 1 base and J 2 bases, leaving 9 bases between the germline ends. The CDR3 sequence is CASSLLASPYEQYF. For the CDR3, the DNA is TGTGCCAGCAGTTTATTGGCCAGCCCCTACGAGCAGTACTTC.

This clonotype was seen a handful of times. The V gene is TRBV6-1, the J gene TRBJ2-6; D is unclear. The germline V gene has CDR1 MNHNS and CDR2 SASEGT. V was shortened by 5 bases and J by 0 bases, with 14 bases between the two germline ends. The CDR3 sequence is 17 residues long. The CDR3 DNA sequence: TGTGCCAGCAGTTTCGAAGCCCCCAACTCTGGGGCCAACGTCCTGACTTTC. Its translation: CASSFEAPNSGANVLTF.

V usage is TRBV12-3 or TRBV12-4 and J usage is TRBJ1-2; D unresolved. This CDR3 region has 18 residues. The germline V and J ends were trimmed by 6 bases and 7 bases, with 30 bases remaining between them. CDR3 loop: CASSQLWSFGSDLFGYTF. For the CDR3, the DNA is TGTGCCAGCAGCCAGCTCTGGAGTTTCGGGAGCGACTTGTTTGGCTACACCTTC.

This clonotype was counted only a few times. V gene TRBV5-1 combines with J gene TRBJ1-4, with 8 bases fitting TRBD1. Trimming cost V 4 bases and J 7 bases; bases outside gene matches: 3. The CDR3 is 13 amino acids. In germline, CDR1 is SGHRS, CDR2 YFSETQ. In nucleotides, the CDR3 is TGCGCCAGCAGCGAGGACAGGGCTGAAAAACTGTTTTTT. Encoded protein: CASSEDRAEKLFF.